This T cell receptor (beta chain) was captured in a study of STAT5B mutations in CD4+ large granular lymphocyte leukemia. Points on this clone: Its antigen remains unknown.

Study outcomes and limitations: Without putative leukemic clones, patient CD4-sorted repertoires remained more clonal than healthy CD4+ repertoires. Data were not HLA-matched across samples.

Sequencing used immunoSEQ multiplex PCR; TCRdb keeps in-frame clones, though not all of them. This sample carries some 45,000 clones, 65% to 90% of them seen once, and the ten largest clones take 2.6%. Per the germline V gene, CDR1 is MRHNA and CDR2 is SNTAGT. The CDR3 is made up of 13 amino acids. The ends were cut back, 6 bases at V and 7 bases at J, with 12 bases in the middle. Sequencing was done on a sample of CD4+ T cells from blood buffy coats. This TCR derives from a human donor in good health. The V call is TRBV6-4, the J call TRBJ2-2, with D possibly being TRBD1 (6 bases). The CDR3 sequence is CASREQGVGELFF. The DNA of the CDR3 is TGTGCCAGCAGAGAACAGGGAGTCGGGGAGCTGTTTTTT.